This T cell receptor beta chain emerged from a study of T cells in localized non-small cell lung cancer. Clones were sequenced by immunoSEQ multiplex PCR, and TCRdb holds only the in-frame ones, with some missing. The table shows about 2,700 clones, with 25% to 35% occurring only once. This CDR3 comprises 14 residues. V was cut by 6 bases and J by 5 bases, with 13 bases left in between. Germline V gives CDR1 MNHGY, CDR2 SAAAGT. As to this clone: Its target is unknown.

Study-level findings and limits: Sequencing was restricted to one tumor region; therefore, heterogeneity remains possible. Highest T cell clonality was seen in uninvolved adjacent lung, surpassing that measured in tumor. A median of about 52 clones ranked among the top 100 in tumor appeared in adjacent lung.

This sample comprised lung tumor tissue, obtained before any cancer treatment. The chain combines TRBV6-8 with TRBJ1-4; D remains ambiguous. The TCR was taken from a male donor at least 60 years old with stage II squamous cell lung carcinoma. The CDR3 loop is CASRLTALNEKLFF. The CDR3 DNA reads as TGTGCCAGCAGGTTGACCGCCTTAAATGAAAAACTGTTTTTT.